The following is a TCR beta chain sequence with its context. Here the gene names and germline are mouse. The read halts 1 residue ahead of the CDR3 end, with the missing end drawn from the germline J gene. CDR1 and CDR2 from the germline V gene are GKSSPN and SITVG. Between the trimmed V and J ends, which lost 4 bases and 1 base, there was a span of 5 bases. The CDR3 covers 12 residues. The data stem from a study of tissue T cells after allogeneic stem cell transplantation. The protocol was immunoSEQ multiplex PCR, while the TCRdb copy is restricted to in-frame clones and leaves out a portion. This sample has about 20,000 clones, with roughly three quarters found just once.

The chain links TRBV31 to TRBJ2-1; D remains unclear. This clonotype originated in a female BALB/c mouse in good health. Strain MHC haplotype: H2-d. Input material: spleen. The CDR3 DNA, read in part, is TGTGCCTGGAACAGAAACTATGCTGAGCAGTTC. This translates into CAWNRNYAEQF. The CDR3, in full, reads CAWNRNYAEQFF.